Sequencing of this T cell receptor beta chain was carried out in a study of prognosis after radiotherapy for stage I lung cancer. The TCR beta CDR3 region was amplified from genomic DNA, with two rounds of multiplex PCR being used for the amplification. Gene-specific TRBV and TRBJ primers were used in PCR round one. TCRdb fed the multiplex PCR reads into MiXCR, producing one record per CDR3 protein. Of 26,000 or so distinct CDR3 sequences listed, 30% are singletons. The table lists this clonotype with many counts. The antigen is undetermined. Overall study findings and caveats: The study found that unique TCR clone counts fell after stereotactic body radiation therapy, median approximately 9,600 versus 7,200. Gene usage of TRBV and TRBJ reportedly differed between patients with and without metastases.

The sequences come from PBMCs, collected before or after stereotactic body radiation therapy (not recorded which). The sequence derives from a donor over 45 with non-small cell lung cancer.

CDR3 residues: CASSIVEGGTEAFF. The CDR3 region has the DNA TGTGCCAGTAGTATAGTTGAGGGCGGCACTGAAGCTTTCTTT. The chain couples TRBV19 to TRBJ1-1; no clear D. Germline values: CDR1 LNHDA, CDR2 SQIVND (reference sequence). The CDR3 is 14 amino acids. V was pared by 1 base and J by 4 bases, with 10 bases between.